The 26 T cell receptor beta chains in this list originate from one sample, sequenced in a study of shared clonotypes between healthy human individuals (dated by TCRdb to between 2020 and 2021). Library preparation employed the immunoSEQ multiplex PCR assay. TCRdb carries this immuneACCESS record with in-frame sequences only. Its versions omit some clonotypes, under half of them owing to an unresolved V gene in the studies checked, with the rest unexplained. The sample table contains about 990,000 clones; only one count was recorded for about 84% of them. 0.5% to 0.65% of the sample rests with the top ten. Material: memory CD4+ T cells from PBMCs. Taken with the paper, the label for cell subset or site translates to: CD45RA-negative fraction. The receptors shown here come from a man younger than 35 in good health. Some clones in this sample may be carry-over from other donors' samples.

V usage is TRBV5-1 and J usage is TRBJ1-2; D unclear. This CDR3 contains 13 residues. CDR1 is SGHRS, CDR2 YFSETQ, per germline. Trimming took off 1 base at V and 4 bases at J, with 8 bases between the two ends. CDR3 residues: CASSLSWRYGYTF. CDR3 sequence (DNA): TGCGCCAGCAGCTTGTCCTGGCGCTATGGCTACACCTTC.

This chain connects TRBV4-3 to TRBJ2-7; 10 bases are a match to TRBD1. J gave up 2 bases and V 6 bases, and 7 bases lay outside the gene matches. The CDR3 covers 15 residues. Germline CDR1 and CDR2: LGHNA and YSLEER. DNA for the CDR3: TGCGCCAGCAGTAAGGGGACAGGGGAAACCTACGAGCAGTACTTC. Translated: CASSKGTGETYEQYF.

This clone was seen once. J is TRBJ2-1 and V is TRBV4-2; 8 bases agree with TRBD2. Germline-derived CDR1 and CDR2 are LGHNA and YNFKEQ. V was pared by 1 base and J by 6 bases, with 5 bases of the junction left unmatched. CDR3 length: 15 amino acids. The DNA for the CDR3 is TGTGCCAGCAGCCAAGCAGCGGGAGACCTCAATGAGCAGTTCTTC. Residues: CASSQAAGDLNEQFF.

Details on this clone: It may be a read error: a sequence one base away is much more abundant. The V call is TRBV28, the J call TRBJ2-3, with D perhaps matching TRBD1 (5 bases). Germline V gives CDR1 MDHEN, CDR2 SYDVKM. The CDR3 sequence is 14 residues long. The CDR3 DNA follows: TGTGCCAGCAGTTCCAACTCTCGCACAGGTACGCAGTATTTT. It translates to CASSSNSRTGTQYF.

This chain joins TRBV28 and TRBJ2-2; possibly TRBD1 for D (6 bases). The CDR3 covers 16 residues. CDR1 MDHEN and CDR2 SYDVKM come from the germline V gene. V lost 6 bases to trimming and J lost 8 bases, with 22 bases between them. The CDR3 sequence is CASSSLGRGGTGELFF. Written as DNA, the CDR3 is TGTGCCAGCAGCTCCCTAGGTCGAGGGGGTACGGGGGAGCTGTTTTTT. The full variable domain, its missing parts supplied by reference TRBV28 and TRBJ2-2, is DVKVTQSSRYLVKRTGEKVFLECVQDMDHENMFWYRQDPGLGLRLIYFSYDVKMKEKGDIPEGYSVSREKKERFSLILESASTNQTSMYLCASSSLGRGGTGELFFGEGSRLTVL.

This clone was counted between two and nine times. This chain uses TRBV20-1 with TRBJ2-1; D might be TRBD2 (5 bases). The germline V and J ends were trimmed by 3 bases and 12 bases, with 12 bases remaining between them. The CDR3 is made up of 11 amino acids. Germline CDR1 and CDR2: DFQATT and SNEGSKA (reference sequence). This chain's CDR3 is CSASLDEGQFF. Written as DNA, the CDR3 is TGCAGTGCTAGCTTAGATGAGGGGCAGTTCTTC.

This chain links TRBV29-1 with TRBJ2-5, with a tentative D call TRBD2 (5 bases). The germline V and J ends were trimmed by 5 bases and 0 bases, with 13 bases remaining between them. The CDR3 is 14 amino acids. CDR1 and CDR2 from the germline V gene are SQVTM and ANQGSEA. Here the CDR3 reads CSVRVAGDQETQYF. CDR3 DNA sequence: TGCAGCGTTCGCGTGGCGGGCGACCAAGAGACCCAGTACTTC.

This clone has ten or more counts. This chain uses TRBV2 with TRBJ1-1; a weak D match, TRBD1 (6 bases). V was clipped by 7 bases and J by 8 bases, with 17 bases between them. The CDR3 loop spans 13 amino acids. The V gene's germline CDR1 is SNHLY and CDR2 FYNNEI. CDR3 coding DNA: TGTGCCAGCAAGGTCGAGGACAGCCGAGAAGCTTTCTTT. It specifies CASKVEDSREAFF. Filled out from reference TRBV2 and TRBJ1-1, the complete variable domain reads EPEVTQTPSHQVTQMGQEVILRCVPISNHLYFYWYRQILGQKVEFLVSFYNNEISEKSEIFDDQFSVERPDGSNFTLKIRSTKLEDSAMYFCASKVEDSREAFFGQGTRLTVV.

CDR3 region: CAISGRSRLNYGYTF. CDR3 DNA: TGTGCCATCAGTGGGAGGAGCAGGCTGAACTATGGCTACACCTTC. The V gene is TRBV10-3, the J gene TRBJ1-2; D gene uncertain. V was cut by 4 bases and J by 2 bases, with 14 bases left in between. CDR3 length: 15 amino acids. CDR1 ENHRY and CDR2 SYGVKD come from the germline V gene.

The V and J genes are TRBV7-9 and TRBJ2-7; the match to TRBD1 covers 9 bases. The trim removed 5 bases at V and 1 base at J, leaving 3 bases unmatched. This CDR3 has 14 amino acids. Germline CDR1 is SEHNR and CDR2 is FQNEAQ (reference sequence). The CDR3 bases are TGTGCCAGCAGCAAAGGACAGGGGTCCTACGAGCAGTACTTC. It yields the protein CASSKGQGSYEQYF.

The sample holds one count of this clone. The chain recombines TRBV19 with TRBJ2-7; D remains unclear. This CDR3 comprises 13 residues. Germline V gives CDR1 LNHDA, CDR2 SQIVND (reference sequence). The V end lost 1 base, the J end lost 2 bases, and 6 bases lay between the germline ends. The CDR3 DNA reads as TGTGCCAGTAGTATAGGGCTTACCTACGAGCAGTACTTC. Encoded protein: CASSIGLTYEQYF.

In regard to this clone: A much larger clone lies a single base off, so this may be a read error. The V call is TRBV9, the J call TRBJ1-3; D is ambiguous. The CDR3 loop spans 14 amino acids. In germline, CDR1 is SGDLS, CDR2 YYNGEE. With 0 bases removed from V and 1 base from J, the gap between germline ends came to 5 bases. CDR3 loop: CASSVVGSGNTIYF. The CDR3, as DNA: TGTGCCAGCAGCGTAGTAGGGTCTGGAAACACCATATATTTT.

Only a few counts were recorded for this clone. The same CDR3 is also encoded by other DNA sequences in this sample. The rearrangement joins TRBV4-2 to TRBJ2-2, with 8 nucleotides matching TRBD2. The CDR3 is made up of 16 amino acids. The germline CDR1 and CDR2 sequences are LGHNA and YNFKEQ. V shed 0 bases and J 6 bases; nucleotides not matched to a gene: 6. CDR3 in amino acids: CASSQDAGRGAGELFF. The CDR3 DNA follows: TGTGCCAGCAGCCAAGATGCGGGGCGGGGGGCCGGGGAGCTGTTTTTT.

On this clone itself: This likely stems from a read error, as it lies one base from a far larger clone. Other DNA sequences of this sample code for an identical CDR3. J is TRBJ1-2 and V is TRBV28; D unresolved. CDR3 size: 13 residues. CDR1 is MDHEN and CDR2 is SYDVKM in the germline V gene. V gave up 3 bases and J gave up 0 bases, with 5 bases separating them. CDR3 loop: CASSFGSNYGYTF. DNA for the CDR3: TGTGCCAGCAGTTTTGGATCTAACTATGGCTACACCTTC.

This chain uses TRBV4-2 with TRBJ2-7; 8 bases line up with TRBD2. The germline gives CDR1 LGHNA, CDR2 YNFKEQ. CDR3 length: 15 residues. With 0 bases clipped from V and 1 base from J, the junction kept 2 bases outside the gene matches. The CDR3 DNA reads TGTGCCAGCAGCCAAGATGCGGGAGGATCCTACGAGCAGTACTTC. Its protein is CASSQDAGGSYEQYF.

V and J are TRBV4-1 and TRBJ2-6; unclear D gene. Germline V gives CDR1 MGHRA, CDR2 YSYEKL. The CDR3 is 13 amino acids. Trimming took 5 bases from V and 2 from J, leaving 4 bases between them. The CDR3 loop reads CASSLTGANVLTF. In DNA, the CDR3 is TGCGCCAGCAGCTTAACTGGGGCCAACGTCCTGACTTTC.

As for this clone: With a much larger clone just one base away, this may be a read error. Other DNA sequences in this specimen translate into the identical CDR3. This chain connects TRBV30 to TRBJ1-2; D gene unclear. From germline, CDR1 is GTSNPN and CDR2 SVGIG (reference sequence). The CDR3 loop spans 13 amino acids. Trimming removed 0 bases at V and 8 bases at J, with 13 bases between. This CDR3 reads CAWSVPGKRGYTF. As DNA, the CDR3 is TGTGCCTGGAGTGTACCTGGCAAACGCGGCTACACCTTC.

The chain uses TRBV5-1 and TRBJ2-3; 9 nucleotides line up with TRBD1. In germline, CDR1 is SGHRS, CDR2 YFSETQ. CDR3 length: 14 amino acids. Germline trimming cut 3 bases from V and 6 bases from J; bases unmatched to any gene: 5. The CDR3 DNA sequence: TGCGCCAGCAGCTCCCCGGACAGGGGTGATACGCAGTATTTT. This encodes CASSSPDRGDTQYF.

The CDR3 DNA reads TGTGCCAGCAGCGAAGGGACTAGATCTCACTACGAGCAGTACTTC. Its protein is CASSEGTRSHYEQYF. The V gene is TRBV9, the J gene TRBJ2-7, with 8 bases matching TRBD2. Trimming removed 3 bases from V and 3 bases from J; junction bases left unmatched: 8. CDR3 length equals 15 residues. Germline loops: CDR1 SGDLS, CDR2 YYNGEE.

This clone was seen only a few times. The chain combines TRBV5-1 with TRBJ1-2; possibly TRBD1 for D (5 bases). Germline V gene lookup returns CDR1 SGHRS and CDR2 YFSETQ. This CDR3 comprises 14 residues. V lost 0 bases and J lost 5, with 11 bases in between. CDR3 coding DNA: TGCGCCAGCAGCTTGGCAGGGAGTGGATATGGCTACACCTTC. As protein: CASSLAGSGYGYTF.

The chain combines TRBV4-2 with TRBJ1-2, with D perhaps matching TRBD1 (6 bases). V lost 1 base and J 8 bases, leaving 14 bases between the germline ends. From germline, CDR1 is LGHNA and CDR2 YNFKEQ. The CDR3 is 14 amino acids. This chain's CDR3 is CASSQGDISRGYTF. The CDR3 DNA reads TGTGCCAGCAGCCAAGGGGACATAAGTCGGGGCTACACCTTC.

This chain links TRBV30 with TRBJ1-5; 10 bases map to TRBD1. The ends lost 0 bases at V and 7 bases at J; junction bases unmatched: 6. The CDR3 totals 15 residues. Germline V gene sequence: CDR1 GTSNPN, CDR2 SVGIG (reference sequence). The DNA for the CDR3 is TGTGCCTGGAGTGTACCCCGGACAGGGGGACAGCCCCAGCATTTT. Translation gives CAWSVPRTGGQPQHF.

The DNA for the CDR3 is TGTGCCAGCAGTGAAAATCCCCCCAACACCATATATTTT. Its translation is CASSENPPNTIYF. The rearrangement links TRBV2 to TRBJ1-3; no definite D call. The CDR3 consists of 13 residues. The germline CDR1 and CDR2 sequences are SNHLY and FYNNEI. Trimming pared 2 bases from V and 7 bases from J, leaving 9 bases between.

This clone appeared once. The chain is built from TRBV2 and TRBJ2-3; 11 bases line up with TRBD1. After removal of 5 bases from V and 6 bases from J, the junction contained 13 bases not matched to a gene. Germline assignment: CDR1 SNHLY and CDR2 FYNNEI. The CDR3 has 17 amino acids. CDR3: CASSPSIGTGGWDTQYF. DNA of the CDR3: TGTGCCAGCAGTCCATCTATTGGGACAGGGGGTTGGGATACGCAGTATTTT.

This clone came up a few times. J is TRBJ1-2 and V is TRBV5-6, with D maybe TRBD1 (6 bases). CDR3 size: 13 residues. CDR1 and CDR2 from the germline V gene are SGHDT and YYEEEE. V gave up 4 bases and J gave up 5 bases, with 12 bases separating them. CDR3 sequence: CASSTGDNYGYTF. CDR3 DNA: TGTGCCAGCAGCACCGGGGACAATTATGGCTACACCTTC.

The chain joins TRBV7-2 to TRBJ2-2; no definite D call. The CDR3 spans 16 residues. CDR1 SGHTA and CDR2 FQGNSA come from the germline V gene. Trimming removed 2 bases at V and 3 bases at J, with 13 bases between. The CDR3 is CASSLLNARDTGELFF. The CDR3 DNA sequence: TGTGCCAGCAGCTTATTAAACGCCCGGGACACCGGGGAGCTGTTTTTT. The full variable domain, completed using reference TRBV7-2 and TRBJ2-2, is GAGVSQSPSNKVTEKGKDVELRCDPISGHTALYWYRQSLGQGLEFLIYFQGNSAPDKSGLPSDRFSAERTGGSVSTLTIQRTQQEDSAVYLCASSLLNARDTGELFFGEGSRLTVL.